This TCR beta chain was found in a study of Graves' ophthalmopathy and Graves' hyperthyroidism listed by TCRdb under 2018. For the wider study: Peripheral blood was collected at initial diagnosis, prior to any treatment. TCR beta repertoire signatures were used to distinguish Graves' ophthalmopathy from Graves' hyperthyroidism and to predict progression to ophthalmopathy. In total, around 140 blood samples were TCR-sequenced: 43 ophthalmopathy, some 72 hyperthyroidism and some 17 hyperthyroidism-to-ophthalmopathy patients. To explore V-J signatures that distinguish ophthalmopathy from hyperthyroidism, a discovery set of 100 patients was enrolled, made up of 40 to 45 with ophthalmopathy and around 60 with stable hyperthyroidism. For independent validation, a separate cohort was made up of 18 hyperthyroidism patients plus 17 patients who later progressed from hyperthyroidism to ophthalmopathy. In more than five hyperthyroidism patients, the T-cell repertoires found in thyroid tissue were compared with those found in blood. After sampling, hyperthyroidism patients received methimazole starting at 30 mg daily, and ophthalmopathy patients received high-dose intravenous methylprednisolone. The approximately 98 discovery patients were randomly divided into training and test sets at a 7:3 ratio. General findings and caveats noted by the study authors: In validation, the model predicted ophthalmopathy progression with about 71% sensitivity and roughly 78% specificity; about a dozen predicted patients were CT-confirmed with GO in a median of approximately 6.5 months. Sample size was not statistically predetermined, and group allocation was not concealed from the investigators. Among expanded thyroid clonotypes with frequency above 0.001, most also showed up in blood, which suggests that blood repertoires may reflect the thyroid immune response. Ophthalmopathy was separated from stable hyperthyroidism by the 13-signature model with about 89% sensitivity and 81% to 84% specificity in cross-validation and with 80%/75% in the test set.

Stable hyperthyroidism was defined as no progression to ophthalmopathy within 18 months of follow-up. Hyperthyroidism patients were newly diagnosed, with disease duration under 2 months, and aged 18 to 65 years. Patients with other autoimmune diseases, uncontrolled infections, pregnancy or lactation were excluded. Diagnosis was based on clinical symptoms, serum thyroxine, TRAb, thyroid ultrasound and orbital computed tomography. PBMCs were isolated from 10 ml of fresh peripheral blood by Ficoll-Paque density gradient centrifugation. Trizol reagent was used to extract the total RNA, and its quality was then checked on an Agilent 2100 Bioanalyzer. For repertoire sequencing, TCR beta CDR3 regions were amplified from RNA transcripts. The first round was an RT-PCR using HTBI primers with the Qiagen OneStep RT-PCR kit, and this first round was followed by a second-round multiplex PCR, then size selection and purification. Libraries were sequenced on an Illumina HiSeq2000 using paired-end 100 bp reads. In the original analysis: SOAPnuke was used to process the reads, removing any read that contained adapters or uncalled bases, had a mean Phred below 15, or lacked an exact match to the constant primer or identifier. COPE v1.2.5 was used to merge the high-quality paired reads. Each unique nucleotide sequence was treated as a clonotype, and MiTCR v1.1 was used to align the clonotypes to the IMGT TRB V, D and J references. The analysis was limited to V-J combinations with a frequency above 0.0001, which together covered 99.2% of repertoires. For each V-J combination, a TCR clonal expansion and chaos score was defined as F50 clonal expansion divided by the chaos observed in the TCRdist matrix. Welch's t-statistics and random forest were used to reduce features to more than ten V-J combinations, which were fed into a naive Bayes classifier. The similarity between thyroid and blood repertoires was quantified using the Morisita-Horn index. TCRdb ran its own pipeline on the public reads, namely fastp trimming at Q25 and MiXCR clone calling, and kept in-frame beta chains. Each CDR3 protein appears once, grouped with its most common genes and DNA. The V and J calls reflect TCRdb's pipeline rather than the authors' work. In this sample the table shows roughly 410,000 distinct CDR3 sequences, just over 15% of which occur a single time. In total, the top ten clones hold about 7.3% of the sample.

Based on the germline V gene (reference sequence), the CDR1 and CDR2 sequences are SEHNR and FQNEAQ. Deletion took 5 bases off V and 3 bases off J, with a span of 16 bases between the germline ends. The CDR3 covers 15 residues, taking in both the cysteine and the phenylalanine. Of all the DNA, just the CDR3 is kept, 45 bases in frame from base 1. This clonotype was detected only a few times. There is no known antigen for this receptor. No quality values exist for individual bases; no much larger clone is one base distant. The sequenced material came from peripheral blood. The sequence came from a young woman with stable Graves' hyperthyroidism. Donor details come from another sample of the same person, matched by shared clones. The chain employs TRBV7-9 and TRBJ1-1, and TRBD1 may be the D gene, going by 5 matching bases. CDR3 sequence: CASSPHGARDTEAFF. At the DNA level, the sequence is TGTGCCAGCAGCCCCCACGGGGCGAGGGACACTGAAGCTTTCTTT.